This record looks at one T cell receptor beta chain sequence and its context. The CDR3 length is 17 residues. V gave up 3 bases and J gave up 1 base; unmatched junction bases: 6. Germline V gene sequence: CDR1 MGHRA, CDR2 YSYEKL. Only in-frame clones appear in the TCRdb table, and some are missing; sequencing was by immunoSEQ multiplex PCR. The table includes approximately 58,000 clones, 90% to 95% detected once. The data belong to a study of cytomegalovirus exposure and HLA in healthy donors. Sequenced: PBMCs. V usage is TRBV4-1 and J usage is TRBJ2-1, with 10 bases identical to TRBD2. This TCR was recovered from a woman between 18 and 29 years old in good health and CMV-seropositive. As DNA, the CDR3 is TGCGCCAGCAGCCAGACGGAGCGGGGGGGGTCCTACAATGAGCAGTTCTTC. It encodes CASSQTERGGSYNEQFF.